This TCR beta chain was documented in a study of T cells in Graves' hyperthyroidism and ophthalmopathy. Study observations and caveats: Most expanded thyroid clonotypes above 0.001 also appeared in blood.

RNA transcripts provided the source from which TCR beta CDR3 regions were amplified. HTBI primers were employed in a first-round RT-PCR of the TCR CDR3. TCRdb independently ran MiXCR on the multiplex PCR reads; one entry per CDR3 protein. The table lists around 500,000 distinct CDR3 sequences, 22% of them singletons, with 49% in the top ten. The germline CDR1 and CDR2 sequences are MDHEN and SYDVKM. The CDR3 extends over 14 amino acids. The V segment lost 8 bases and the J segment 2 bases; nucleotides outside the gene matches: 8. At least ten counts were recorded for this clonotype. Its antigen is not identified. Disease lasting under 3 months, a NOSPECS grade of at least 4, and a Clinical Activity Score of at least 3 were features of the ophthalmopathy patients. Uncontrolled infection, other autoimmune disease, pregnancy or lactation barred patients from enrollment. Extraction of PBMCs used 8 to 10 ml of fresh peripheral blood.

This TCR came from a woman aged 65 to 85 with Graves' ophthalmopathy. The V gene is TRBV28, the J gene TRBJ2-7, with 8 positions matching TRBD2. Sequenced material: blood. For the CDR3, the DNA is TGTGCCAGCCTAACTGTAGCGGGACCCTACGAGCAGTACTTC. It translates to CASLTVAGPYEQYF.